These 13 T cell receptor beta chains share one sample of origin, sequenced in a study of T cell changes during pregnancy in multiple sclerosis (dated by TCRdb to between 2018 and 2021). Library preparation employed the immunoSEQ multiplex PCR assay. In TCRdb, the immuneACCESS table is reduced to in-frame sequences with V and J assigned. These tables do not hold every clone; where another copy was compared, an unresolved V gene accounts for under half, and the others remain unexplained. The sample table records 36,000 or so clones; around nine tenths of these occur just once. The ten largest clones capture about 11% of the sample. The sequencing used CD8+ T cells from peripheral blood mononuclear cells, collected in the third trimester of pregnancy. Receptors were obtained from a female donor with multiple sclerosis, enrolled in a pregnancy study.

This clone was observed once. For the CDR3, the DNA is TGTGCCAGTAGTGTGAGTAACTATGGCTACACCTTC. Protein sequence: CASSVSNYGYTF. The rearrangement links TRBV19 to TRBJ1-2; D not certain. The CDR3 consists of 12 residues. Germline V gene sequence: CDR1 LNHDA, CDR2 SQIVND (reference sequence). Deletions cut 5 bases from V and 1 base from J, with 5 bases between.

A single count supports this clone. This chain links TRBV10-2 with TRBJ2-5, with D perhaps TRBD2 (6 bases). Matching the DNA end better, TRBJ2-7 makes the J call doubtful. The CDR3 totals 14 residues. CDR1 WSHSY and CDR2 SAAADI come from the germline V gene. CDR3 in DNA: TGCGCCAGCAGCGCCTCGACGGACTACTACGAGCAGTACTTC. It encodes CASSASTDYYEQYF.

This clone was detected only once. This chain joins TRBV2 and TRBJ2-7; possibly TRBD2 for D (6 bases). V lost 3 bases to trimming and J lost 3 bases, with 9 bases between them. The CDR3 has 13 amino acids. The V gene's germline CDR1 is SNHLY and CDR2 FYNNEI. The DNA for the CDR3 is TGTGCCAGCAGTGAGGAGGGAAGCTACGAGCAGTACTTC. This gives the protein CASSEEGSYEQYF. The variable domain in full, completed from reference TRBV2 and TRBJ2-7, reads EPEVTQTPSHQVTQMGQEVILRCVPISNHLYFYWYRQILGQKVEFLVSFYNNEISEKSEIFDDQFSVERPDGSNFTLKIRSTKLEDSAMYFCASSEEGSYEQYFGPGTRLTVT.

The V gene is TRBV6-5, the J gene TRBJ1-1, with D tentatively TRBD1 (5 bases). The CDR3 runs 13 residues. The germline CDR1 and CDR2 sequences are MNHEY and SVGAGI. Trimming shortened V by 7 bases and J by 7 bases, and 16 bases separated the two germline ends. DNA of the CDR3: TGTGCCAGCACCCTAATGGGGGGGAATGAAGCTTTCTTT. This sequence encodes CASTLMGGNEAFF.

The rearrangement uses TRBV7-6 and TRBJ2-7; TRBD2 agrees at 8 bases. The CDR3 is 16 amino acids. The trim removed 5 bases at V and 5 bases at J, leaving 14 bases unmatched. Per the germline V gene, CDR1 is SGHVS and CDR2 is FNYEAQ. CDR3 protein: CASSAASGTSVHEQYF. The CDR3 nucleotides read TGTGCCAGCAGCGCCGCTTCGGGGACTAGTGTACACGAGCAGTACTTC.

The rearrangement uses TRBV5-1 and TRBJ2-5; possible D gene TRBD1, 6 bases. Germline CDR1 SGHRS, CDR2 YFSETQ. Trimming took 4 bases from V and 1 from J, leaving 11 bases between them. The CDR3 has 14 amino acids. As DNA, the CDR3 is TGCGCCAGCAGCGGACAGTTTAGCCAAGAGACCCAGTACTTC. Residues: CASSGQFSQETQYF.

The chain uses TRBV27 and TRBJ2-7; D is unclear. The CDR3 loop spans 13 amino acids. Germline V gives CDR1 MNHEY, CDR2 SMNVEV (reference sequence). V shed 2 bases and J shed 6 bases, with 11 bases lying between them. The CDR3 DNA reads as TGTGCCAGCAGTTTAATCCAGACTGGCGAGCAGTACTTC. It is translated as CASSLIQTGEQYF.

The J gene is TRBJ1-5, the V gene TRBV19, with D perhaps matching TRBD1 (5 bases). This CDR3 contains 15 residues. Trimming cost V 1 base and J 2 bases, with 9 bases left between them. Germline loops: CDR1 LNHDA, CDR2 SQIVND (reference sequence). CDR3 nucleotide sequence: TGTGCCAGTAGTATAGGTGTCAGGGGCAATCAGCCCCAGCATTTT. It yields the protein CASSIGVRGNQPQHF.

V and J are TRBV7-6 and TRBJ2-1; the D gene is possibly TRBD1 (5 bases). The V end lost 5 bases, the J end lost 0 bases, and 17 bases lay between the germline ends. Per the germline V gene, CDR1 is SGHVS and CDR2 is FNYEAQ. The CDR3 extends over 17 amino acids. The CDR3 is CASSAPLSGLSYNEQFF. The CDR3 region has the DNA TGTGCCAGCAGCGCCCCTTTGTCAGGGCTCTCCTACAATGAGCAGTTCTTC.

The chain couples TRBV6-4 to TRBJ2-1; 7 positions match TRBD2. The V gene end was trimmed by 2 bases and the J gene end by 0 bases; junction bases not matched to a gene: 4. Germline-derived CDR1 and CDR2 are MRHNA and SNTAGT. The CDR3 extends over 16 amino acids. CDR3 amino acids: CASSDLAESSYNEQFF. In nucleotides, the CDR3 is TGTGCCAGCAGTGACCTAGCGGAGAGCTCCTACAATGAGCAGTTCTTC.

The chain combines TRBV7-8 with TRBJ1-1; unclear D gene. Germline CDR1 reads SGHVS; CDR2 reads FQNEAQ. The ends were cut back, 2 bases at V and 0 bases at J, with 13 bases in the middle. The CDR3 totals 16 residues. CDR3: CASSLPEAPMNTEAFF. The CDR3 bases are TGTGCCAGCAGCTTACCCGAAGCTCCTATGAACACTGAAGCTTTCTTT.

The rearrangement uses TRBV14 and TRBJ2-3; a weak D match, TRBD2 (6 bases). Germline loops: CDR1 SGHDN, CDR2 FVKESK. Trimming took off 4 bases at V and 4 bases at J, with 18 bases between the two ends. The length of the CDR3 is 16 residues. The CDR3 spells CASSRTGLHSADTQYF. DNA of the CDR3: TGTGCCAGCAGCCGCACGGGACTTCATTCCGCAGATACGCAGTATTTT. Full variable domain (missing parts from reference TRBV14 and TRBJ2-3): EAGVTQFPSHSVIEKGQTVTLRCDPISGHDNLYWYRRVMGKEIKFLLHFVKESKQDESGMPNNRFLAERTGGTYSTLKVQPAELEDSGVYFCASSRTGLHSADTQYFGPGTRLTVL.

The V gene is TRBV4-3, the J gene TRBJ2-6, with D unclear. Germline V gene sequence: CDR1 LGHNA, CDR2 YSLEER. The length of the CDR3 is 16 residues. The V end was cut by 1 base, the J end by 0 bases, with 7 bases between. The CDR3 loop reads CASSQVTGSGANVLTF. CDR3 DNA sequence: TGCGCCAGCAGCCAAGTGACGGGCTCTGGGGCCAACGTCCTGACTTTC.